One sample yielded the 29 T cell receptor beta chains listed below, sequenced in a study of cytotoxic CD8 clonotypes in ibrutinib-treated CLL. The table came from immunoSEQ multiplex PCR; TCRdb's copy has only in-frame clones and leaves some out. Altogether 140,000 or so clones are present, around three quarters being singletons, with the ten largest covering more than 10%. Sequencing used PBMCs, obtained after 12 months of ibrutinib treatment. These receptors all come from a human donor with chronic lymphocytic leukemia.

The chain combines TRBV4-3 with TRBJ2-7, with no clear D. The CDR3 sequence is 17 residues long. Between the trimmed V and J ends, which lost 0 bases and 0 bases, there was a span of 15 bases. In germline, CDR1 is LGHNA, CDR2 YSLEER. The CDR3: CASSQDSIPGSSYEQYF. The CDR3 DNA sequence: TGCGCCAGCAGCCAAGATAGCATCCCAGGAAGCTCCTACGAGCAGTACTTC.

The chain carries TRBV21-1 and TRBJ1-4; the table's D call, TRBD1, has no DNA check behind it. TRBV21-1 is shown as a pseudogene. The CDR3 loop spans 16 amino acids. The CDR3 DNA sequence: TGTGCCAGCAGCAGCAAAATGGGACAGAAGAATGAAAAACTGTTTTTT. Protein product: CASSSKMGQKNEKLFF.

The V gene is TRBV2, the J gene TRBJ2-2, with no clear D. The ends were cut back, 10 bases at V and 1 base at J, with 16 bases in the middle. Germline assignment: CDR1 SNHLY and CDR2 FYNNEI. The CDR3 has 15 residues. CDR3 sequence: CATGMVGGNTGELFF. CDR3 nucleotide sequence: TGTGCCACTGGAATGGTGGGCGGGAACACCGGGGAGCTGTTTTTT.

The CDR3, as DNA: TGCGCCAGCAGCTTGGTAGGACCCTCCTACGAGCAGTACTTC. Translated: CASSLVGPSYEQYF. The chain uses TRBV5-1 and TRBJ2-7; the D is unclear. The CDR3 is 14 residues long. V dropped 0 bases and J dropped 0 bases, with 7 bases sitting between them. Germline V gene data show CDR1 as SGHRS and CDR2 as YFSETQ.

The genes are TRBV5-6 and TRBJ1-6; perhaps TRBD1 as D (5 bases). Germline lookup yields CDR1 SGHDT and CDR2 YYEEEE. The CDR3 is made up of 15 amino acids. Trimming stripped 4 bases from V and 10 bases from J, with 18 bases between. The CDR3 nucleotides are TGTGCCAGCAGCCACACTGCGAGGGGATGGTCACCCCTCCACTTT. Translating gives CASSHTARGWSPLHF.

This rearrangement joins TRBV5-8 to TRBJ1-5, with TRBD1 identical over 8 bases. In germline, CDR1 is SGHTS, CDR2 YDEGEE. The trim removed 0 bases at V and 1 base at J, leaving 3 bases unmatched. CDR3 size: 16 residues. CDR3 in DNA: TGTGCCAGCAGCTTGGGGACAGGGATGAGCAATCAGCCCCAGCATTTT. Translation gives CASSLGTGMSNQPQHF.

This chain uses TRBV5-1 with TRBJ2-6; D uncertain. The CDR3 is 16 residues long. V lost 2 bases to trimming and J lost 0 bases, with 9 bases between them. Germline loops: CDR1 SGHRS, CDR2 YFSETQ. The CDR3 spells CASSFFHDSGANVLTF. As DNA, the CDR3 is TGCGCCAGCAGCTTTTTCCACGACTCTGGGGCCAACGTCCTGACTTTC. The whole variable domain, remainder taken from reference TRBV5-1 and TRBJ2-6, is KAGVTQTPRYLIKTRGQQVTLSCSPISGHRSVSWYQQTPGQGLQFLFEYFSETQRNKGNFPGRFSGRQFSNSRSEMNVSTLELGDSALYLCASSFFHDSGANVLTFGAGSRLTVL.

The chain has TRBV5-6 and TRBJ2-5, with D tentatively TRBD2 (6 bases). Deletions cut 3 bases from V and 6 bases from J, with 24 bases between. CDR3 size: 17 residues. Germline V gene lookup returns CDR1 SGHDT and CDR2 YYEEEE. The CDR3 loop is CASSSVKPFGSSKTQYF. The CDR3 nucleotides are TGTGCCAGCAGCTCGGTCAAACCCTTCGGGAGTAGTAAGACCCAGTACTTC. The full variable domain, rest sourced from reference TRBV5-6 and TRBJ2-5, is DAGVTQSPTHLIKTRGQQVTLRCSPKSGHDTVSWYQQALGQGPQFIFQYYEEEERQRGNFPDRFSGHQFPNYSSELNVNALLLGDSALYLCASSSVKPFGSSKTQYFGPGTRLLVL.

The chain has TRBV5-1 and TRBJ2-1; D is undetermined. V was trimmed by 0 bases and J by 8 bases, leaving 12 bases between them. Germline-derived CDR1 and CDR2 are SGHRS and YFSETQ. CDR3 length equals 14 residues. CDR3 sequence reads: CASSLETSIHEQFF. In DNA form, the CDR3 reads TGCGCCAGCAGCTTGGAAACGAGCATCCATGAGCAGTTCTTC. Filled out from reference TRBV5-1 and TRBJ2-1, the complete variable domain reads KAGVTQTPRYLIKTRGQQVTLSCSPISGHRSVSWYQQTPGQGLQFLFEYFSETQRNKGNFPGRFSGRQFSNSRSEMNVSTLELGDSALYLCASSLETSIHEQFFGPGTRLTVL.

This clone was recorded a few times. The rearrangement uses TRBV19 and TRBJ1-5, with 9 bases aligning to TRBD1. The CDR3 runs 15 residues. Germline assignment: CDR1 LNHDA and CDR2 SQIVND (reference sequence). Trimming at V came to 5 bases and at J to 2 bases, leaving 4 bases not matched to a gene. In DNA form, the CDR3 reads TGTGCCAGTAGTGCGGACAGGGGTGGCAATCAGCCCCAGCATTTT. Translation gives CASSADRGGNQPQHF.

The J gene is TRBJ2-1, the V gene TRBV11-2, with D possibly being TRBD1 (5 bases). Trimming took 0 bases from V and 4 from J, leaving 7 bases between them. This CDR3 has 14 amino acids. Germline CDR1 reads SGHAT; CDR2 reads FQNNGV. The CDR3 sequence: CASSLDSGYNEQFF. The CDR3 nucleotides read TGTGCCAGCAGCTTAGATTCAGGGTACAATGAGCAGTTCTTC.

J is TRBJ1-5 and V is TRBV6-5; possibly TRBD1 for D (5 bases). This CDR3 comprises 15 residues. Deletions cut 0 bases from V and 4 bases from J, with 10 bases between. In germline, CDR1 is MNHEY, CDR2 SVGAGI. CDR3 amino acids: CASSYSIGGNQPQHF. The CDR3, as DNA: TGTGCCAGCAGTTACTCGATTGGGGGGAATCAGCCCCAGCATTTT.

The rearrangement uses TRBV21-1 and TRBJ2-3; the table's D call, TRBD2, was not checked against the DNA. TRBV21-1 is labeled a pseudogene. The CDR3 covers 19 residues. The DNA of the CDR3 is TGTGCCAGCAGCAAAGATCGGTCTAGCAGAATATCTACTAGGGATACGCAGTATTTT. It encodes CASSKDRSSRISTRDTQYF.

This clone was observed a handful of times. The V call is TRBV28, the J call TRBJ1-1; no firm D call. CDR1 is MDHEN, CDR2 SYDVKM, per germline. V lost 8 bases and J 5 bases, leaving 9 bases between the germline ends. The CDR3 is 11 residues long. The CDR3 spells CASWLGTEAFF. In nucleotides, the CDR3 is TGTGCCAGCTGGCTCGGGACTGAAGCTTTCTTT. The whole variable domain, remainder taken from reference TRBV28 and TRBJ1-1, is DVKVTQSSRYLVKRTGEKVFLECVQDMDHENMFWYRQDPGLGLRLIYFSYDVKMKEKGDIPEGYSVSREKKERFSLILESASTNQTSMYLCASWLGTEAFFGQGTRLTVV.

The V and J genes are TRBV5-4 and TRBJ2-3, with 16 positions matching TRBD2. The J segment lost 1 base and the V segment lost 2 bases, leaving 4 bases of the junction unmatched. Germline CDR1 reads SGHNT; CDR2 reads YYREEE (reference sequence). The CDR3 consists of 18 residues. This CDR3 reads CASSFGTSGRAGTDTQYF. DNA of the CDR3: TGTGCCAGCAGCTTTGGGACTAGCGGGAGGGCCGGCACAGATACGCAGTATTTT.

The chain recombines TRBV27 with TRBJ2-2; D unclear. V gave up 6 bases and J gave up 6 bases, with 23 bases separating them. Per germline, CDR1 MNHEY and CDR2 SMNVEV (reference sequence). There are 17 residues in the CDR3. The CDR3 coding sequence is TGTGCCAGCAGCTCAGATACGGCCCCGATCTATCCCGGGGAGCTGTTTTTT. Residues: CASSSDTAPIYPGELFF.

The chain carries TRBV30 and TRBJ2-1; D may be TRBD1 (5 bases). The CDR3 totals 12 residues. Germline V gene lookup returns CDR1 GTSNPN and CDR2 SVGIG (reference sequence). The V end was cut by 0 bases, the J end by 5 bases, with 5 bases between. The CDR3 is CAWSVGDNEQFF. As DNA, the CDR3 is TGTGCCTGGAGTGTAGGGGACAATGAGCAGTTCTTC. Together with reference TRBV30 and TRBJ2-1, the CDR3 gives the full variable domain: SQTIHQWPATLVQPVGSPLSLECTVEGTSNPNLYWYRQAAGRGLQLLFYSVGIGQISSEVPQNLSASRPQDRQFILSSKKLLLSDSGFYLCAWSVGDNEQFFGPGTRLTVL.

This sequence joins TRBV5-1 and TRBJ2-2; 14 bases align to TRBD2. CDR1 SGHRS and CDR2 YFSETQ come from the germline V gene. CDR3 length equals 17 residues. J was trimmed by 7 bases and V by 4 bases; bases with no gene match: 9. This chain's CDR3 is CASSKTSGRAGVGELFF. The DNA of the CDR3 is TGCGCCAGCAGCAAGACTAGCGGGAGGGCCGGGGTCGGGGAGCTGTTTTTT. Drawing the rest from reference TRBV5-1 and TRBJ2-2, the complete variable domain is KAGVTQTPRYLIKTRGQQVTLSCSPISGHRSVSWYQQTPGQGLQFLFEYFSETQRNKGNFPGRFSGRQFSNSRSEMNVSTLELGDSALYLCASSKTSGRAGVGELFFGEGSRLTVL.

As regards this clone: The junction does not match germline at one end; this may be a read error. The gene calls are TRBV5-4 and TRBJ1-1, with D tentatively TRBD1 (5 bases). Germline V CDR1 and CDR2: SGHNT, YYREEE (reference sequence). The CDR3 consists of 13 residues. The CDR3 DNA is TGTGCCAGCGGCTTGGCGGGGGTGGCAGAAGCTTTCTTT. This gives the protein CASGLAGVAEAFF.

The chain is built from TRBV5-6 and TRBJ2-2; D possibly corresponds to TRBD2 (6 bases). Trimming removed 0 bases at V and 0 bases at J, with 18 bases between. Germline V lookup: CDR1 SGHDT, CDR2 YYEEEE. The CDR3 length is 19 residues. The CDR3 nucleotides are TGTGCCAGCAGCTTGGCCTTCCTCCTGGGACTCTCGAACACCGGGGAGCTGTTTTTT. Its protein is CASSLAFLLGLSNTGELFF.

This clone was seen many times. This sequence joins TRBV7-9 and TRBJ1-2; D might be TRBD1 (5 bases). This CDR3 is 13 amino acids long. V was shortened by 10 bases and J by 9 bases, with 21 bases between the two germline ends. The V gene's germline CDR1 is SEHNR and CDR2 FQNEAQ (reference sequence). CDR3: CAITPGFSRSYTF. The CDR3 DNA is TGTGCCATCACACCAGGGTTTTCCCGGAGCTACACCTTC.

The chain has TRBV9 and TRBJ2-7; maybe TRBD2 (5 bases). V shed 0 bases and J shed 0 bases, with 10 bases lying between them. Germline CDR1 is SGDLS and CDR2 is YYNGEE. The CDR3 totals 15 residues. The CDR3 sequence: CASSVAWGASYEQYF. The CDR3 DNA reads as TGTGCCAGCAGCGTAGCCTGGGGAGCCTCCTACGAGCAGTACTTC.

This chain connects TRBV30 to TRBJ2-7; 14 bases align to TRBD2. The CDR3 spans 13 residues. The V gene end was trimmed by 5 bases and the J gene end by 6 bases; junction bases not matched to a gene: 3. CDR1 GTSNPN and CDR2 SVGIG come from the germline V gene (reference sequence). The CDR3 coding sequence is TGTGCCTGGGGGACTAGCGGGAGATCCGAGCAGTACTTC. Translation: CAWGTSGRSEQYF. Full variable domain (remainder filled in from reference TRBV30 and TRBJ2-7): SQTIHQWPATLVQPVGSPLSLECTVEGTSNPNLYWYRQAAGRGLQLLFYSVGIGQISSEVPQNLSASRPQDRQFILSSKKLLLSDSGFYLCAWGTSGRSEQYFGPGTRLTVT.

The rearrangement joins TRBV18 to TRBJ1-3, with D perhaps matching TRBD1 (6 bases). The CDR3 runs to 14 residues. V was clipped by 3 bases and J by 10 bases, with 16 bases between them. The germline CDR1 and CDR2 sequences are KGHSH and LQKENI. Here the CDR3 reads CASSPQGYLETIYF. The CDR3 DNA sequence: TGTGCCAGCTCACCCCAGGGGTACCTGGAAACCATATATTTT.

The rearrangement links TRBV5-1 to TRBJ2-1; 10 nucleotides align to TRBD1. Germline V CDR1 and CDR2: SGHRS, YFSETQ. The CDR3 extends over 20 amino acids. Trimming at V came to 3 bases and at J to 0 bases, leaving 15 bases not matched to a gene. The CDR3 coding sequence is TGCGCCAGCAGCTCCGACAGGGGGCGGGCAGGGGTAAGCTCCTACAATGAGCAGTTCTTC. It codes for CASSSDRGRAGVSSYNEQFF.

V gene TRBV27 combines with J gene TRBJ2-7; TRBD2 matches at 8 bases. CDR3 length: 15 residues. V shed 2 bases and J 3 bases; nucleotides not matched to a gene: 6. In germline, CDR1 is MNHEY, CDR2 SMNVEV (reference sequence). CDR3 protein: CASSLGLAVYYEQYF. DNA of the CDR3: TGTGCCAGCAGTTTAGGACTAGCAGTATACTACGAGCAGTACTTC.

This chain connects TRBV4-3 to TRBJ2-7; perhaps TRBD1 as D (6 bases). The CDR3 extends over 16 amino acids. Germline V gene lookup returns CDR1 LGHNA and CDR2 YSLEER. Trimming removed 1 base at V and 3 bases at J, with 16 bases between. This CDR3 reads CASSQGPLTGIYEQYF. The CDR3, as DNA: TGCGCCAGCAGCCAAGGCCCGTTAACAGGGATCTACGAGCAGTACTTC.

This clone was counted a few times. CDR3 sequence reads: CASSSGQLMNYGYTF. In nucleotides, the CDR3 is TGTGCCAGCAGCTCGGGACAGCTCATGAACTATGGCTACACCTTC. The rearrangement uses TRBV5-4 and TRBJ1-2, with TRBD1 identical over 7 bases. Germline CDR1 and CDR2: SGHNT and YYREEE (reference sequence). J lost 2 bases, V lost 3 bases, and 7 bases had no gene match. CDR3 size: 15 residues.

The genes are TRBV4-3 and TRBJ2-7; 7 nucleotides align to TRBD2. The CDR3 length is 15 residues. The germline V gene has CDR1 LGHNA and CDR2 YSLEER. The J segment lost 3 bases and the V segment lost 4 bases, leaving 9 bases of the junction unmatched. CDR3 residues: CASSRQAGLVYEQYF. CDR3 nucleotides: TGCGCCAGCAGCCGACAAGCGGGATTGGTCTACGAGCAGTACTTC.